These T cell receptor beta chains were read from a single sample in a study of shared clonotypes between healthy human individuals. Assay: immunoSEQ multiplex PCR; the TCRdb copy retains only in-frame clones and omits some. The sample gives 850,000 to 1,200,000 clones, around four fifths of which show up once; roughly 1.4% is in the top ten. Sequencing was done on a sample of memory CD4+ T cells sorted from blood. These receptors all come from a man aged 18-30 years in good health. CDR3s include the opening cysteine and the closing phenylalanine or tryptophan. The D gene is left open where the match is weak. Size is omitted from some rows. Given values are once, few, many or a class for expanded clones.

D gene	J gene	V gene	clone size	CDR3 protein	CDR3 DNA
.	TRBJ2-1	TRBV19	.	CASRSPGTRPEQFF	TGTGCCAGTAGGTCTCCCGGGACCCGCCCTGAGCAGTTCTTC
TRBD1	TRBJ1-5	TRBV11-2	few	CASSRGDREIQPQHF	TGTGCCAGCAGCCGAGGAGACAGGGAGATCCAGCCCCAGCATTTT
.	TRBJ2-2	TRBV14	.	CASSQFLNRPNTGELFF	TGTGCCAGCAGCCAATTTTTAAACAGGCCGAACACCGGGGAGCTGTTTTTT
.	TRBJ2-5	TRBV29-1	.	CSVGGEETQYF	TGCAGCGTTGGAGGAGAAGAGACCCAGTACTTC
.	TRBJ2-1	TRBV7-2	once	CASSPPYGGPSYNEQFF	TGTGCCAGCAGCCCCCCCTATGGAGGTCCTTCCTACAATGAGCAGTTCTTC
TRBD1	TRBJ2-4	TRBV19	.	CASSINRGDIQYF	TGTGCCAGTAGTATAAACAGGGGTGACATTCAGTACTTC
TRBD2	TRBJ2-2	TRBV19	few	CASMQAGMNTGELFF	TGTGCCAGTATGCAAGCGGGGATGAACACCGGGGAGCTGTTTTTT
.	TRBJ2-7	TRBV2	.	CASRTTGSSYEQYF	TGTGCCAGCAGGACGACGGGGAGCTCCTACGAGCAGTACTTC
.	TRBJ1-5	TRBV30	few	CAWSVQGRDSNQPQHF	TGTGCCTGGAGTGTGCAGGGAAGGGATAGCAATCAGCCCCAGCATTTT
.	TRBJ2-7	TRBV5-3	.	CARSLSRSSYEQYF	TGTGCCAGAAGCTTGTCAAGGAGCTCCTACGAGCAGTACTTC
.	TRBJ2-1	TRBV5-1	.	CASSLDGQGWNEQFF	TGCGCCAGCAGCTTGGACGGGCAGGGGTGGAATGAGCAGTTCTTC
TRBD1	TRBJ1-4	TRBV30	few	CAWGGQDVGEKLFF	TGTGCCTGGGGCGGACAGGACGTAGGGGAAAAACTGTTTTTT
.	TRBJ1-3	TRBV6-5	.	CASSYRGAAGNTIYF	TGTGCCAGCAGTTACCGGGGTGCGGCTGGAAACACCATATATTTT
.	TRBJ2-2	TRBV18	.	CASSPSAGTNTGELFF	TGTGCCAGCTCCCCTTCGGCCGGAACGAACACCGGGGAGCTGTTTTTT
.	TRBJ2-7	TRBV28	.	CASSFWSYEQYF	TGTGCCAGCAGTTTCTGGTCCTACGAGCAGTACTTC
.	TRBJ2-6	TRBV4-2	.	CASSQVGERRISGANVLTF	TGTGCCAGCAGCCAAGTCGGCGAGAGACGGATCTCTGGGGCCAACGTCCTGACTTTC
.	TRBJ2-5	TRBV29-1	.	CSVGGGPPQETQYF	TGCAGCGTTGGAGGGGGACCGCCCCAGGAGACCCAGTACTTC
TRBD1	TRBJ2-7	TRBV18	.	CASSPRQGSSPAEQYF	TGTGCCAGCTCACCGAGACAGGGTTCTTCTCCTGCCGAGCAGTACTTC
.	TRBJ1-4	TRBV7-2	.	CASSRSRADREGKEKLFF	TGTGCCAGCAGCAGGTCCCGTGCCGATCGGGAGGGAAAGGAAAAACTGTTTTTT
TRBD2	TRBJ2-5	TRBV10-1	.	CASSPDSGRALGETQYF	TGCGCCAGCAGCCCCGACAGCGGGAGGGCCCTTGGAGAGACCCAGTACTTC
TRBD1	TRBJ2-7	TRBV2	few	CASSHPGQGAYEQYF	TGTGCCAGCAGTCATCCGGGACAGGGGGCGTACGAGCAGTACTTC
.	TRBJ2-1	TRBV2	.	CASFGHPGGKGNEQFF	TGTGCCAGCTTTGGTCACCCTGGGGGAAAGGGCAATGAGCAGTTCTTC
TRBD1	TRBJ2-5	TRBV5-1	.	CASSGTGWETQYF	TGCGCCAGCAGCGGGACAGGGTGGGAGACCCAGTACTTC
TRBD1	TRBJ2-7	TRBV19	once	CASSSPGTGAGYEQYF	TGTGCCAGTAGTAGCCCCGGGACAGGGGCAGGCTACGAGCAGTACTTC
TRBD2	TRBJ2-1	TRBV7-2	.	CASSFQVGLAGEGQFF	TGTGCCAGCAGCTTCCAGGTGGGACTAGCGGGAGAGGGTCAGTTCTTC
TRBD1	TRBJ1-5	TRBV27	.	CASSPSTGDQHF	TGTGCCAGCAGTCCGTCGACAGGGGACCAGCATTTT
.	TRBJ1-6	TRBV2	.	CASSPEGSSYNSPLHF	TGTGCCAGCAGCCCGGAGGGGAGCTCCTATAATTCACCCCTCCACTTT
TRBD1	TRBJ2-5	TRBV7-3	.	CASSLGQAGETQYF	TGTGCCAGCAGCTTGGGACAGGCGGGCGAGACCCAGTACTTC
.	TRBJ2-6	TRBV27	.	CASSMNSGANVLTF	TGTGCCAGCAGTATGAACTCTGGGGCCAACGTCCTGACTTTC
.	TRBJ2-7	TRBV6-6	.	CASSLKTDSRYEQYF	TGTGCCAGCAGTCTTAAGACGGACAGCCGGTACGAGCAGTACTTC
TRBD2	TRBJ2-5	TRBV5-1	.	CASSVLLAGGGETQYF	TGCGCCAGCAGCGTACTACTAGCGGGAGGAGGAGAGACCCAGTACTTC
.	TRBJ1-2	TRBV30	.	CAWSGSKGYGYTF	TGTGCCTGGAGCGGGTCAAAGGGGTATGGCTACACCTTC
TRBD2	TRBJ2-7	TRBV19	.	CASSRKREVTYEQYF	TGTGCCAGTAGTAGAAAGCGGGAGGTAACCTACGAGCAGTACTTC
TRBD2	TRBJ2-7	TRBV28	.	CASKALASGSSEQYF	TGTGCCAGCAAAGCTCTGGCTAGCGGGAGCTCCGAGCAGTACTTC
TRBD1	TRBJ2-7	TRBV7-2	.	CASNRQGPYEQYF	TGTGCCAGCAACCGACAGGGGCCCTACGAGCAGTACTTC